Sequencing of this T cell receptor beta chain was carried out in a study of blood T cell repertoires in COVID-19. Study-level information: Some COVID-19 samples were acute and others convalescent; all came from the United States, Italy and Spain. In each case, the material was cDNA or gDNA derived from T cells, B-cell-depleted T cells, or PBMCs.

This clone has just one count. In the original analysis: Scientists estimated how many nucleated cells there were by amplifying reference gene primers. Libraries were prepared by immunoSEQ multiplex PCR; TCRdb keeps only in-frame clonotypes and omits some of them. D and trimming were read from the DNA, whereas the V and J calls and clone size are those reported in that table. The sample shows around 97,000 clones, 87% of them seen only once. In germline, CDR1 is LNHDA, CDR2 SQIVND (reference sequence). The ends lost 1 base at V and 4 bases at J; junction bases unmatched: 1. This CDR3 has 15 amino acids.

The chain links TRBV19 to TRBJ2-1; 10 positions match TRBD2. The sequence was obtained from a human donor in a cohort sampled during active COVID-19. What was sequenced was peripheral blood. The CDR3 loop reads CASSIGSGGYNEQFF. The CDR3 coding sequence is TGTGCCAGTAGTATAGGTAGCGGGGGGTACAATGAGCAGTTCTTC.